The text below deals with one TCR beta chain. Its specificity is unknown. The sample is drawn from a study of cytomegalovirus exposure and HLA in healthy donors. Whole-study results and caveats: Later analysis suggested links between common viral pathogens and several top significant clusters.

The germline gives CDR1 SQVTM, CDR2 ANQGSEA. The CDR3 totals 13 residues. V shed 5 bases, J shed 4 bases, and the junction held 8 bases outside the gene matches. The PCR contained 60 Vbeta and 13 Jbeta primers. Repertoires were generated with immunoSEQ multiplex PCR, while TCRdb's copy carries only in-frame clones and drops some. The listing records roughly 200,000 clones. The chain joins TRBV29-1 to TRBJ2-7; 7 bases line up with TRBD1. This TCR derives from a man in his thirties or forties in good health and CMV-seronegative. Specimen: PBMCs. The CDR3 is CSVRGTDKYEQYF. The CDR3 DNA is TGCAGCGTTAGGGGGACAGACAAATACGAGCAGTACTTC.